The 18 T cell receptor beta chains below come from one sample, sequenced in a study of blood T cell repertoires in COVID-19. Libraries were prepared by immunoSEQ multiplex PCR; TCRdb keeps only in-frame clonotypes and omits some of them. The table has 200,000 to 300,000 clones, around four fifths seen once. Sequenced: peripheral blood. The receptors originated from a man aged 60 to 69 with acute or convalescent COVID-19.

This chain connects TRBV18 to TRBJ2-7; 7 nucleotides match TRBD2. The germline V gene has CDR1 KGHSH and CDR2 LQKENI. This CDR3 is 14 amino acids long. With V trimmed by 6 bases and J by 1 base, 6 bases remained unmatched. The CDR3 loop reads CASSPGLGSYEQYF. The CDR3, as DNA: TGTGCCAGCTCCCCCGGACTAGGTTCCTACGAGCAGTACTTC.

The rearrangement uses TRBV12-3 or TRBV12-4 and TRBJ2-7; D may be TRBD1 (5 bases). Trimming stripped 6 bases from V and 2 bases from J, with 11 bases between. CDR3 length equals 13 residues. The CDR3 here is CASRPQATYEQYF. DNA of the CDR3: TGTGCCAGCAGACCACAGGCTACCTACGAGCAGTACTTC.

The chain recombines TRBV6-5 with TRBJ2-7; 9 nucleotides align to TRBD1. CDR1 MNHEY and CDR2 SVGAGI come from the germline V gene. V shed 2 bases, J shed 2 bases, and the junction held 4 bases outside the gene matches. This CDR3 spans 15 amino acids. CDR3: CASSYERTGAYEQYF. CDR3 bases: TGTGCCAGCAGTTACGAGAGGACAGGGGCCTACGAGCAGTACTTC.

The count of this clone is one. The chain employs TRBV3-1 (or the pseudogene TRBV3-2) and TRBJ2-7; the match to TRBD2 covers 7 bases. The trim removed 0 bases at V and 4 bases at J, leaving 0 bases unmatched. This CDR3 has 13 amino acids. Germline CDR1 and CDR2: LGHDT and YNNKEL (reference sequence). The CDR3 DNA reads as TGTGCCAGCAGCCAAGATAGCGGGTACGAGCAGTACTTC. Translated, it gives CASSQDSGYEQYF.

The chain employs TRBV30 and TRBJ1-4; possibly TRBD1 for D (5 bases). CDR1 and CDR2 (germline): GTSNPN, SVGIG (reference sequence). CDR3 length: 16 residues. Trimming took 4 bases from V and 0 from J, leaving 15 bases between them. The CDR3 region is CAWNTKDTSTNEKLFF. The CDR3 coding sequence is TGTGCCTGGAATACTAAGGACACATCAACTAATGAAAAACTGTTTTTT.

J is TRBJ1-5 and V is TRBV5-1, with TRBD1 matching 11 bases. Trimming cost V 0 bases and J 5 bases; bases outside gene matches: 4. The germline CDR1 and CDR2 sequences are SGHRS and YFSETQ. The CDR3 is 16 residues long. CDR3 residues: CASSLGTGGVYQPQHF. In DNA, the CDR3 is TGCGCCAGCAGCTTGGGGACAGGGGGCGTCTATCAGCCCCAGCATTTT.

The CDR3 DNA is TGTGCCAGCATCTTAAGGGGGCACACTGAAGCTTTCTTT. It codes for CASILRGHTEAFF. The chain couples TRBV6-5 to TRBJ1-1; 7 bases are shared with TRBD1. CDR3 length equals 13 residues. Germline values: CDR1 MNHEY, CDR2 SVGAGI. V dropped 7 bases and J dropped 3; count of bases not matched to a gene: 5.

The V and J genes are TRBV18 and TRBJ2-7; the D gene is possibly TRBD2 (6 bases). The CDR3 totals 15 residues. The germline V and J ends were trimmed by 2 bases and 10 bases, with 21 bases remaining between them. Germline V gene sequence: CDR1 KGHSH, CDR2 LQKENI. The chain's CDR3 is CASSPKQASGDPQYF. The DNA of the CDR3 is TGTGCCAGCTCACCAAAGCAGGCGTCGGGGGACCCCCAGTACTTC.

The CDR3 nucleotides read TGTGCCAGCAGCACGCAGGGGGTAGGAAACAGAAACACCATATATTTT. As protein: CASSTQGVGNRNTIYF. This sequence joins TRBV7-8 and TRBJ1-3; 7 bases are shared with TRBD1. V dropped 5 bases and J dropped 5; count of bases not matched to a gene: 12. The CDR3 totals 16 residues. The germline V gene encodes CDR1 SGHVS and CDR2 FQNEAQ.

This chain joins TRBV28 and TRBJ1-5, with 7 bases lining up with TRBD1. This CDR3 has 15 amino acids. Trimming took 7 bases from V and 2 from J; bases not matched to a gene: 8. Germline loops: CDR1 MDHEN, CDR2 SYDVKM. In DNA, the CDR3 is TGTGCCAGCACCCCCTACAGGGGAGGCAATCAGCCCCAGCATTTT. It is translated as CASTPYRGGNQPQHF.

The rearrangement links TRBV6-5 to TRBJ2-2, with 8 positions matching TRBD1. The CDR3 runs to 12 residues. CDR1 and CDR2 from the germline V gene are MNHEY and SVGAGI. V lost 7 bases, J lost 13 bases, and 8 bases stayed unmatched. This chain's CDR3 is CASINGQGWLFF. The CDR3 bases are TGTGCCAGCATCAATGGACAGGGTTGGCTGTTTTTT.

In its sample, this clone was seen once. This chain links TRBV2 with TRBJ1-1; 7 positions agree with TRBD1. V lost 1 base to trimming and J lost 4 bases; unmatched junction nucleotides: 6. This CDR3 is built from 15 residues. CDR1 and CDR2 from the germline V gene are SNHLY and FYNNEI. The CDR3 loop is CASSEGGQGVTEAFF. The DNA for the CDR3 is TGTGCCAGCAGTGAAGGCGGTCAGGGGGTCACTGAAGCTTTCTTT.

The genes are TRBV18 and TRBJ2-4, with TRBD1 matching 8 bases. The V gene's germline CDR1 is KGHSH and CDR2 LQKENI. Losses at the gene ends were 4 bases for V and 0 bases for J; bases not matched to a gene: 5. This CDR3 has 16 residues. This CDR3 is CASSLPQGGAKNIQYF. The CDR3 nucleotides are TGTGCCAGCTCACTCCCACAGGGGGGAGCCAAAAACATTCAGTACTTC.

V and J are TRBV7-9 and TRBJ2-1; D perhaps matches TRBD1 (5 bases). From germline, CDR1 is SEHNR and CDR2 FQNEAQ (reference sequence). Trimming removed 3 bases at V and 4 bases at J, with 10 bases between. The CDR3 loop spans 14 amino acids. The CDR3 here is CASSLGPDYNEQFF. Written as DNA, the CDR3 is TGTGCCAGCAGCTTGGGGCCGGATTACAATGAGCAGTTCTTC.

This clone was observed a single time. The V gene is TRBV4-1, the J gene TRBJ2-3; D call uncertain. The CDR3 loop spans 15 amino acids. Germline lookup yields CDR1 MGHRA and CDR2 YSYEKL. Trimming cost V 1 base and J 2 bases, with 10 bases left between them. The CDR3 bases are TGCGCCAGCAGCCAAGCTGCCCAGTACACAGATACGCAGTATTTT. Protein sequence: CASSQAAQYTDTQYF.

A word on this clone: This same CDR3 is encoded by further DNA sequences in the sample. The chain is built from TRBV7-6 and TRBJ2-1; 9 bases map to TRBD1. With 4 bases clipped from V and 4 bases from J, the junction kept 5 bases outside the gene matches. The V gene's germline CDR1 is SGHVS and CDR2 FNYEAQ. The CDR3 is 15 amino acids. CDR3 amino acids: CASSSGQGPYNEQFF. CDR3 coding DNA: TGTGCCAGCAGCTCGGGACAGGGTCCATACAATGAGCAGTTCTTC.

This chain's CDR3 is CASSIGTSIAKNIQYF. The CDR3 DNA reads as TGTGCCAGCAGCATAGGGACTTCGATAGCCAAAAACATTCAGTACTTC. J is TRBJ2-4 and V is TRBV28, with a weak D call TRBD2 (6 bases). Germline CDR1 is MDHEN and CDR2 is SYDVKM. CDR3 length equals 16 residues. V dropped 6 bases and J dropped 0 bases, with 15 bases sitting between them. Based on the CDR3 plus reference TRBV28 and TRBJ2-4, the full variable domain is DVKVTQSSRYLVKRTGEKVFLECVQDMDHENMFWYRQDPGLGLRLIYFSYDVKMKEKGDIPEGYSVSREKKERFSLILESASTNQTSMYLCASSIGTSIAKNIQYFGAGTRLSVL.

This clone was observed a single time. V and J are TRBV19 and TRBJ1-1; possible D gene TRBD1, 6 bases. Germline V gene sequence: CDR1 LNHDA, CDR2 SQIVND (reference sequence). CDR3 size: 14 residues. Trimming left V 7 bases short and J 0 bases short, with 12 bases between. The CDR3 spells CASKIGGVNTEAFF. The CDR3 region has the DNA TGTGCCAGTAAAATAGGGGGGGTGAACACTGAAGCTTTCTTT.